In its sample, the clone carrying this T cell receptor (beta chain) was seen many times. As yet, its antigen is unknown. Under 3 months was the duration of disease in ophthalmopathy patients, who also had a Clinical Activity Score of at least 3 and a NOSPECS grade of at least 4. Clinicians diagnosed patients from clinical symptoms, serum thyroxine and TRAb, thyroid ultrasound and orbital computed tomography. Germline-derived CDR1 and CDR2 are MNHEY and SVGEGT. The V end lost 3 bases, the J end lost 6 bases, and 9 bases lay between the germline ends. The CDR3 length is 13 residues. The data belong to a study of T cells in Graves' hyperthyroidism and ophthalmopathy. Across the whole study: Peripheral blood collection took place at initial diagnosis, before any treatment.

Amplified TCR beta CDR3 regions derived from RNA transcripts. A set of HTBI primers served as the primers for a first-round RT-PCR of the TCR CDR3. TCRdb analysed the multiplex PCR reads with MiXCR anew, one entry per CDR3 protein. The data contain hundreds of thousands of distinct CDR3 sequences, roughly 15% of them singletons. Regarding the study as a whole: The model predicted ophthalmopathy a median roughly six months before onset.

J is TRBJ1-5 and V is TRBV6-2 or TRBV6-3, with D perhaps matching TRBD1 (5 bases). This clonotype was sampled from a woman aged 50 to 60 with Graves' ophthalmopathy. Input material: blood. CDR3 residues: CASSYGGGQPQHF. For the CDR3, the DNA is TGTGCCAGCAGTTATGGGGGGGGTCAGCCCCAGCATTTT.